A single sample gave rise to the 9 T cell receptor beta chains below, sequenced in a study of cytomegalovirus exposure and HLA in healthy donors. With 60 Vbeta and 13 Jbeta primers, the PCR was carried out. TCRdb keeps only in-frame clones here, not all; method: immunoSEQ multiplex PCR. This sample has about 160,000 clones, with roughly 80% found just once. The sample was PBMCs. Every receptor here comes from a young woman in good health and CMV-seronegative.

The chain carries TRBV7-6 and TRBJ1-3; D is undetermined. This CDR3 has 16 amino acids. The germline gives CDR1 SGHVS, CDR2 FNYEAQ. Between the trimmed V and J ends, which lost 5 bases and 0 bases, there was a span of 14 bases. CDR3 sequence reads: CASSAQQFLSGNTIYF. Written as DNA, the CDR3 is TGTGCCAGCAGCGCCCAACAGTTCCTCTCTGGAAACACCATATATTTT.

By share of the sample, this clone is medium-sized. As DNA, the CDR3 is TGTGCTAGCACAGGCCGGAACACTGAAGCTTTCTTT. Amino acids: CASTGRNTEAFF. This chain joins TRBV19 and TRBJ1-1, with TRBD1 as a possible D gene (5 bases). This CDR3 comprises 12 residues. Germline CDR1 is LNHDA and CDR2 is SQIVND (reference sequence).

This rearrangement joins TRBV19 to TRBJ2-7, with 9 bases lining up with TRBD1. Germline V CDR1 and CDR2: LNHDA, SQIVND (reference sequence). V shed 2 bases, J shed 7 bases, and the junction held 3 bases outside the gene matches. The CDR3 is made up of 13 amino acids. In DNA, the CDR3 is TGTGCCAGTAGTATAACAGGGGGCGGTGAGCAGTACTTC. This encodes CASSITGGGEQYF.

This clone was seen just once. CDR3: CASSPRAGRSSGNTIYF. The CDR3 DNA reads TGTGCCAGCAGCCCTAGAGCAGGGCGGAGCTCTGGAAACACCATATATTTT. The gene calls are TRBV7-9 and TRBJ1-3, with D possibly TRBD1 on 5 matching bases. This CDR3 spans 17 amino acids. Germline V CDR1 and CDR2: SEHNR, FQNEAQ (reference sequence). V lost 5 bases and J 0 bases, leaving 17 bases between the germline ends.

This chain links TRBV2 with TRBJ2-1, with a weak D call TRBD1 (6 bases). The CDR3 runs to 11 residues. V lost 3 bases and J 9 bases, leaving 6 bases between the germline ends. The V gene's germline CDR1 is SNHLY and CDR2 FYNNEI. CDR3 protein: CASSEGAEQFF. In DNA, the CDR3 is TGTGCCAGCAGTGAGGGGGCTGAGCAGTTCTTC.

The rearrangement joins TRBV19 to TRBJ2-7; TRBD1 matches 9 bases. CDR1 LNHDA and CDR2 SQIVND come from the germline V gene (reference sequence). The J segment lost 7 bases and the V segment lost 3 bases, leaving 10 bases of the junction unmatched. CDR3 length equals 15 residues. CDR3 region: CASSMIVRTGEEQYF. Here the CDR3 DNA reads TGTGCCAGTAGTATGATTGTTCGGACAGGGGAAGAGCAGTACTTC.

The chain is built from TRBV5-1 and TRBJ2-7, with D possibly being TRBD2 (6 bases). This CDR3 has 12 amino acids. The V and J ends lost 7 bases and 7 bases respectively, with 15 bases between them. The V gene's germline CDR1 is SGHRS and CDR2 YFSETQ. CDR3 coding DNA: TGCGCCAGCGCGGGGCCCTCCTGGGAGCAGTACTTC. The encoded protein is CASAGPSWEQYF. Combining the CDR3 with reference TRBV5-1 and TRBJ2-7 gives the whole variable domain KAGVTQTPRYLIKTRGQQVTLSCSPISGHRSVSWYQQTPGQGLQFLFEYFSETQRNKGNFPGRFSGRQFSNSRSEMNVSTLELGDSALYLCASAGPSWEQYFGPGTRLTVT.

The genes are TRBV27 and TRBJ2-3; the D is unclear. Germline V gene data show CDR1 as MNHEY and CDR2 as SMNVEV (reference sequence). The CDR3 runs 14 residues. Trimming shortened V by 1 base and J by 6 bases, and 11 bases separated the two germline ends. The CDR3, as DNA: TGTGCCAGCAGTTTATTATCTCAGTCGGATACGCAGTATTTT. Its protein is CASSLLSQSDTQYF.

Here the CDR3 DNA reads TGTGCCAGCAGGTTGACACCCACCAATCAGCCCCAGCATTTT. Protein sequence: CASRLTPTNQPQHF. The J gene is TRBJ1-5, the V gene TRBV2; D ambiguous. This CDR3 region has 14 residues. CDR1 is SNHLY and CDR2 is FYNNEI in the germline V gene. Trimming stripped 6 bases from V and 3 bases from J, with 12 bases between.